This T cell receptor (beta chain) was recovered during a study of T cell changes during pregnancy in multiple sclerosis. TCRdb's table, derived via immunoSEQ multiplex PCR, lists solely in-frame clones and lacks some. The repertoire has under 95,000 clones, about nine tenths of them found once; the top ten carry more than 0.4%. CDR3 size: 14 residues. The germline V gene has CDR1 MNHNS and CDR2 SASEGT. After removal of 6 bases from V and 2 bases from J, the junction contained 6 bases not matched to a gene. The rearrangement links TRBV6-1 to TRBJ1-1; 7 bases map to TRBD1. This receptor was identified in a female donor with multiple sclerosis, enrolled in a pregnancy study. The sequenced sample was CD4+ T cells from peripheral blood mononuclear cells, obtained before pregnancy. CDR3 loop: CASRTGDFNTEAFF. CDR3 bases: TGTGCCAGCAGAACAGGGGATTTTAACACTGAAGCTTTCTTT.